The 14 T cell receptor beta chains reported below all come from one sample, sequenced in a study of T cells after yellow fever vaccination. From the 5' RACE reads, TCRdb called clonotypes with MiXCR, one entry per CDR3 protein. The table shows roughly 350,000 distinct CDR3 sequences, with about 4% occurring only once. This specimen was PBMCs, taken 5 days after the yellow fever booster vaccination. Every receptor here comes from a man between 18 and 29 years old who received the YFV17D yellow fever vaccine.

This clonotype was observed at least ten times. J is TRBJ1-4 and V is TRBV20-1; D is perhaps TRBD1 (5 bases). Trimming shortened V by 1 base and J by 5 bases, and 23 bases separated the two germline ends. The CDR3 runs to 18 residues. Germline V gives CDR1 DFQATT, CDR2 SNEGSKA (reference sequence). CDR3 loop: CSARATGRARRTNEKLFF. Written as DNA, the CDR3 is TGCAGTGCTAGAGCCACGGGCCGTGCGCGTCGGACAAATGAAAAACTGTTTTTT.

The V and J genes are TRBV12-3 or TRBV12-4 and TRBJ2-1; D not certain. CDR3 length: 12 residues. Trimming removed 10 bases from V and 2 bases from J, with 9 bases in between. CDR3: CAILGPYNEQFF. The CDR3, as DNA: TGTGCCATTCTAGGGCCCTACAATGAGCAGTTCTTC.

The chain couples TRBV2 to TRBJ2-7; TRBD2 aligns across 8 bases. V trimming: 4 bases; J trimming: 7 bases; junction bases outside the gene matches: 3. There are 12 residues in the CDR3. Germline values: CDR1 SNHLY, CDR2 FYNNEI. The CDR3 nucleotides are TGTGCCAGCAGTGTGACGGGAGGGGAGCAGTACTTC. Translated: CASSVTGGEQYF.

This clonotype was seen a few times. The chain links TRBV12-3 or TRBV12-4 to TRBJ2-7, with D uncertain. The CDR3 is made up of 14 amino acids. V lost 3 bases and J 2 bases, leaving 11 bases between the germline ends. The CDR3 sequence: CASSFNSGPYEQYF. CDR3 bases: TGTGCCAGCAGTTTTAACTCCGGACCCTACGAGCAGTACTTC.

This clonotype came up many times. V and J are TRBV20-1 and TRBJ2-7, with 7 nucleotides matching TRBD2. The length of the CDR3 is 13 residues. Per the germline V gene, CDR1 is DFQATT and CDR2 is SNEGSKA (reference sequence). With V trimmed by 0 bases and J by 4 bases, 3 bases remained unmatched. CDR3 region: CSARERGGYEQYF. As DNA, the CDR3 is TGCAGTGCTAGAGAAAGGGGAGGGTACGAGCAGTACTTC.

A few counts support this clonotype. CDR3 nucleotide sequence: TGCAGTGCCGCGAAGGCGGACAGGGGTAGTTACAATGAGCAGTTCTTC. Protein product: CSAAKADRGSYNEQFF. The chain joins TRBV20-1 to TRBJ2-1; 9 positions match TRBD1. The CDR3 contains 16 residues. V shed 6 bases and J 4 bases; nucleotides not matched to a gene: 13. Looked up from germline, CDR1 is DFQATT and CDR2 is SNEGSKA (reference sequence).

This clonotype was observed at least ten times. The chain employs TRBV6-5 and TRBJ2-4; possible D gene TRBD2, 8 bases. V shed 5 bases and J shed 0 bases, with 14 bases lying between them. The germline V gene encodes CDR1 MNHEY and CDR2 SVGAGI. The CDR3 consists of 16 residues. CDR3 coding DNA: TGTGCCAGCAGTCTCGGGGGGGACAGAGCCAAAAACATTCAGTACTTC. Translated, it gives CASSLGGDRAKNIQYF.

The chain links TRBV4-2 to TRBJ2-5, with D unresolved. The germline V gene has CDR1 LGHNA and CDR2 YNFKEQ. V was shortened by 3 bases and J by 3 bases, with 8 bases between the two germline ends. CDR3 length equals 13 residues. CDR3 residues: CASSQIEEETQYF. As DNA, the CDR3 is TGTGCCAGCAGCCAGATAGAAGAAGAGACCCAGTACTTC.

This clonotype was seen many times. J is TRBJ1-5 and V is TRBV12-3 or TRBV12-4; D is unclear. The CDR3 has 16 amino acids. Trimming removed 1 base at V and 2 bases at J, with 12 bases between. CDR3 coding DNA: TGTGCCAGCAGTTTAGGGGGAGGAGCCGGCAATCAGCCCCAGCATTTT. Translated: CASSLGGGAGNQPQHF.

The chain carries TRBV7-8 and TRBJ1-1; D remains ambiguous. This CDR3 has 13 amino acids. V shed 1 base and J shed 4 bases, with 7 bases lying between them. Germline loops: CDR1 SGHVS, CDR2 FQNEAQ. CDR3: CASSLVAGTEAFF. DNA for the CDR3: TGTGCCAGCAGCTTAGTCGCGGGCACTGAAGCTTTCTTT.

This clonotype has more than one count but fewer than ten. The chain employs TRBV7-9 and TRBJ2-7; D is perhaps TRBD2 (5 bases). This CDR3 is 16 amino acids long. The germline CDR1 and CDR2 sequences are SEHNR and FQNEAQ (reference sequence). Trimming took 0 bases from V and 3 from J, leaving 15 bases between them. The CDR3 reads CASSLARGYRVYEQYF. CDR3 nucleotides: TGTGCCAGCAGCTTAGCGAGAGGGTACCGGGTCTACGAGCAGTACTTC.

The chain combines TRBV5-6 with TRBJ2-1; weak D call: TRBD1 (5 bases). Trimming cost V 1 base and J 12 bases, with 17 bases left between them. Germline V gives CDR1 SGHDT, CDR2 YYEEEE. This CDR3 contains 14 residues. CDR3 bases: TGTGCCAGCAGCTTGCAGGGTTGGGGTGTTGGGCAGTTCTTC. The encoded protein is CASSLQGWGVGQFF.

The gene calls are TRBV5-1 and TRBJ2-6; TRBD1 agrees at 8 bases. The germline V gene encodes CDR1 SGHRS and CDR2 YFSETQ. J was trimmed by 3 bases and V by 5 bases; bases with no gene match: 7. The CDR3 contains 16 residues. The CDR3 sequence is CASRQGAFFGANVLTF. CDR3 coding DNA: TGCGCCAGCAGGCAGGGGGCGTTCTTTGGGGCCAACGTCCTGACTTTC.

There are a few counts of this clonotype. The chain is built from TRBV27 and TRBJ2-3; tentative D call: TRBD2 (6 bases). CDR1 is MNHEY, CDR2 SMNVEV, per germline (reference sequence). Trimming took off 6 bases at V and 2 bases at J, with 21 bases between the two ends. The length of the CDR3 is 17 residues. The CDR3 region has the DNA TGTGCCAGCAGGACGGGACCCGGGACTGAGTACACAGATACGCAGTATTTT. This gives the protein CASRTGPGTEYTDTQYF.